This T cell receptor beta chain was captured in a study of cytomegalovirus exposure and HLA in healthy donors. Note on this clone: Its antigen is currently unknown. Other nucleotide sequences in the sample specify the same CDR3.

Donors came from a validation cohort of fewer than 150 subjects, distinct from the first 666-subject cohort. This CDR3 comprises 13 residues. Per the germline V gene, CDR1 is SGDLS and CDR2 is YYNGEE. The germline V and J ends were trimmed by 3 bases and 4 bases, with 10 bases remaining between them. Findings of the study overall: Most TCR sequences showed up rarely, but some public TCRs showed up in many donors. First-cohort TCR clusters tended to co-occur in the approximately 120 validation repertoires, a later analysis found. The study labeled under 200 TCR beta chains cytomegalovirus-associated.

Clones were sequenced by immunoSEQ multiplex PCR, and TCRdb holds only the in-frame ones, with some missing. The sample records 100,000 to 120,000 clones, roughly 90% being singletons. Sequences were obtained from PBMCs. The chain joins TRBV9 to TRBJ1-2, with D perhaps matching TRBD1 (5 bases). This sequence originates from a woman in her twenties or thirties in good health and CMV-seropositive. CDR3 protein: CASSAGGGYGYTF. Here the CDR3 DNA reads TGTGCCAGCAGCGCCGGGGGGGGCTATGGCTACACCTTC.